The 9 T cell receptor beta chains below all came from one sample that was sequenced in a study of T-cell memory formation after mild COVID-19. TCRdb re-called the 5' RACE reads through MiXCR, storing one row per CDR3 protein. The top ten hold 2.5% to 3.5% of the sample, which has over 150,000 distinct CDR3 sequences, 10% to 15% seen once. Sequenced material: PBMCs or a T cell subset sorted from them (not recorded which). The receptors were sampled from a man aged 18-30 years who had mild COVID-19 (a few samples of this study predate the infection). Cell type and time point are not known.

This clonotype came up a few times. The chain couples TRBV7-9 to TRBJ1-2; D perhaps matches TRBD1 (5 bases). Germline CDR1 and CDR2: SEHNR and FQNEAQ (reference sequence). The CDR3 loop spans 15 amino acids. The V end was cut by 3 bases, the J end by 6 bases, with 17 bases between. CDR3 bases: TGTGCCAGCAGCTTCCGGGGCAACGGCTTCAATGGCTACACCTTC. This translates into CASSFRGNGFNGYTF.

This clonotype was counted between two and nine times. This CDR3 is CASSPRQERTEAFF. The CDR3 DNA reads as TGTGCCAGCAGCCCCCGACAGGAAAGGACTGAAGCTTTCTTT. The chain joins TRBV6-2 or TRBV6-3 to TRBJ1-1; the D gene is possibly TRBD1 (6 bases). CDR3 length: 14 amino acids. The germline CDR1 and CDR2 sequences are MNHEY and SVGEGT. Trimming removed 6 bases at V and 5 bases at J, with 16 bases between.

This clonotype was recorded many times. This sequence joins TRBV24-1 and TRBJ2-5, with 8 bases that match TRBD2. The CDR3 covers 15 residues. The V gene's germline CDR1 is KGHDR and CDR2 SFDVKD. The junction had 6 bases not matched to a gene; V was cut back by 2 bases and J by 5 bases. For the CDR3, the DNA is TGTGCCACCAGTGATTCCGCGGGCGGGGGGGAGACCCAGTACTTC. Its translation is CATSDSAGGGETQYF.

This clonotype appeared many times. CDR3 protein: CASSSPRGLEAFF. In DNA, the CDR3 is TGTGCCAGCAGCTCCCCCCGAGGGCTTGAAGCTTTCTTT. The chain links TRBV7-8 to TRBJ1-1; D not certain. Germline assignment: CDR1 SGHVS and CDR2 FQNEAQ. V lost 4 bases, J lost 7 bases, and 13 bases lay in between. This CDR3 region has 13 residues.

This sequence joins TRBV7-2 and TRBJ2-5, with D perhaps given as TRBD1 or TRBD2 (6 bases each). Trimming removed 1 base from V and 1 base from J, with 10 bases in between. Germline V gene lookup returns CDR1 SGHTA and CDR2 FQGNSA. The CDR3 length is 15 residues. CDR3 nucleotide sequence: TGTGCCAGCAGCTTAGTAGGGGGGTTCCAAGAGACCCAGTACTTC. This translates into CASSLVGGFQETQYF.

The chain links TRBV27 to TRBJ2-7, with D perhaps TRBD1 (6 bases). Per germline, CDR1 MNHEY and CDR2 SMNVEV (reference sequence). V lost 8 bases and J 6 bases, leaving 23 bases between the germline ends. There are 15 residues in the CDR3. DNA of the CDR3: TGTGCCAGCGGATCTTCCGGGGCAGGGGAGAGCGAGCAGTACGTC. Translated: CASGSSGAGESEQYV.

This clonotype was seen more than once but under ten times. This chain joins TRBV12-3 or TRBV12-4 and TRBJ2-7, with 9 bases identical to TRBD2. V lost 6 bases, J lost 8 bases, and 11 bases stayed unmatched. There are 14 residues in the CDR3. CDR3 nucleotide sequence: TGTGCCAGCAGCCCGCCGGGACTAGCCCGTAAGCAGTACTTC. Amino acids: CASSPPGLARKQYF.

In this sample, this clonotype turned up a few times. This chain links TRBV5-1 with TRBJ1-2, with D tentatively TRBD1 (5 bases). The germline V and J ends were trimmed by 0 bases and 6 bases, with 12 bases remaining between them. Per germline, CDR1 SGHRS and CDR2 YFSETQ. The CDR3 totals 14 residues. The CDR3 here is CASSLAQGADGYTF. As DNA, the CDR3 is TGCGCCAGCAGCTTGGCCCAGGGAGCGGATGGCTACACCTTC. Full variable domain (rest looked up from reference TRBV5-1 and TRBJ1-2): KAGVTQTPRYLIKTRGQQVTLSCSPISGHRSVSWYQQTPGQGLQFLFEYFSETQRNKGNFPGRFSGRQFSNSRSEMNVSTLELGDSALYLCASSLAQGADGYTFGSGTRLTVV.

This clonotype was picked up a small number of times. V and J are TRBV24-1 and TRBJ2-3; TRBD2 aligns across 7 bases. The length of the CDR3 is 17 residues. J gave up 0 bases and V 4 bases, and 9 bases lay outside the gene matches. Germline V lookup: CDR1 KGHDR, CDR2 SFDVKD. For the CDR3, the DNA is TGTGCCACCAGTGACCCGGGGGGACTATCTAGCACAGATACGCAGTATTTT. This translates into CATSDPGGLSSTDTQYF.